The 5 T cell receptor beta chains below come from one sample, sequenced in a study of Ad26.COV2.S vaccination and SARS-CoV-2 variants. The treatment: about 20 received Ad26.COV2.S at low or high dose, single or two shots; 5 received placebo; per-sample allocation not given. The samples date from day 63 after the first vaccine or placebo injection. Clones were sequenced by immunoSEQ multiplex PCR, and TCRdb holds only the in-frame ones, with some missing. Of approximately 480,000 clones in the sample, around 85% were seen once. The source was peripheral blood, collected in a trial of Ad26.COV2.S vaccine versus placebo. These receptors all come from a person aged 18-65 years who received the Ad26.COV2.S COVID-19 vaccine or a placebo.

V gene TRBV28 combines with J gene TRBJ2-3; 11 nucleotides line up with TRBD2. The CDR3 has 20 amino acids. With V trimmed by 5 bases and J by 3 bases, 19 bases remained unmatched. Germline-derived CDR1 and CDR2 are MDHEN and SYDVKM. CDR3 coding DNA: TGTGCCAGCAGTCCAACCACCATTGTAGCGGGAGGGCCCGGTACAGATACGCAGTATTTT. Encoded protein: CASSPTTIVAGGPGTDTQYF.

This clone was recorded once. The chain carries TRBV11-3 and TRBJ2-3; D ambiguous. Trimming removed 1 base from V and 5 bases from J, with 10 bases in between. CDR1 and CDR2 (germline): SGHNT, YENEEA. The CDR3 is made up of 14 amino acids. This CDR3 is CASSLGVFGDTQYF. DNA of the CDR3: TGTGCCAGCAGCTTAGGGGTGTTCGGAGATACGCAGTATTTT.

The chain uses TRBV28 and TRBJ1-2, with unresolved D. Germline lookup yields CDR1 MDHEN and CDR2 SYDVKM. Trimming removed 2 bases at V and 4 bases at J, with 11 bases between. The CDR3 has 14 residues. The CDR3 region is CASSLLNLGYGYTF. CDR3 DNA: TGTGCCAGCAGTTTACTCAACCTGGGCTATGGCTACACCTTC.

This clone was seen a handful of times. The CDR3 sequence is CASSLGPYGADTQYF. The CDR3 nucleotides read TGTGCCAGCAGCTTAGGCCCCTATGGCGCAGATACGCAGTATTTT. The rearrangement uses TRBV11-2 and TRBJ2-3, with D unresolved. Germline V gene lookup returns CDR1 SGHAT and CDR2 FQNNGV. The CDR3 loop spans 15 amino acids. V shed 1 base and J shed 4 bases, with 12 bases lying between them. The whole variable domain, filled in from reference TRBV11-2 and TRBJ2-3, reads EAGVAQSPRYKIIEKRQSVAFWCNPISGHATLYWYQQILGQGPKLLIQFQNNGVVDDSQLPKDRFSAERLKGVDSTLKIQPAKLEDSAVYLCASSLGPYGADTQYFGPGTRLTVL.

The chain joins TRBV28 to TRBJ2-7; the match to TRBD1 covers 9 bases. The CDR3 totals 13 residues. Germline V gene lookup returns CDR1 MDHEN and CDR2 SYDVKM. The V and J ends lost 10 bases and 2 bases, in that order; junction bases with no gene match: 6. The CDR3: CATLGTGPYEQYF. The DNA for the CDR3 is TGTGCCACCCTCGGGACAGGGCCCTACGAGCAGTACTTC. Looking up the rest from reference TRBV28 and TRBJ2-7 gives the full variable domain: DVKVTQSSRYLVKRTGEKVFLECVQDMDHENMFWYRQDPGLGLRLIYFSYDVKMKEKGDIPEGYSVSREKKERFSLILESASTNQTSMYLCATLGTGPYEQYFGPGTRLTVT.